The 15 T cell receptor beta chains below come from one sample, sequenced in a study of T cells in Graves' hyperthyroidism and ophthalmopathy (dated by TCRdb to the late 2010s). The method behind the library was multiplex PCR. The sequencing machine was an Illumina HiSeq 2000. The TCR beta CDR3 regions were amplified from the RNA transcripts. A first-round RT-PCR of the TCR CDR3 used the HTBI primer set with the Qiagen OneStep RT-PCR kit. The raw public data were reprocessed by TCRdb itself: fastp quality trimming at Q25, MiXCR clonotype calling, in-frame beta chains only. CDR3 protein duplicates are merged, each entry listing the most common genes and DNA. The sample table records 400,000 to 550,000 distinct CDR3 sequences; about 15% of these occur just once. The ten top clones hold roughly 17% of the sample. Sequenced input: blood. The receptors here all came from a woman under 30 with Graves' hyperthyroidism.

The chain carries TRBV24-1 and TRBJ2-4; 7 positions agree with TRBD2. The CDR3 has 15 residues. With V trimmed by 0 bases and J by 5 bases, 3 bases remained unmatched. Looked up from germline, CDR1 is KGHDR and CDR2 is SFDVKD. The CDR3 region has the DNA TGTGCCACCAGTGATTTGCGCGGGAGAGAAAACATTCAGTACTTC. This translates into CATSDLRGRENIQYF.

In this sample, this clonotype turned up many times. The J gene is TRBJ1-1, the V gene TRBV12-3 or TRBV12-4; D unresolved. The CDR3 contains 11 residues. V was trimmed by 6 bases and J by 1 base, leaving 3 bases between them. In DNA form, the CDR3 reads TGTGCCAGCAGCTGGAACACTGAAGCTTTCTTT. Translated, it gives CASSWNTEAFF.

In the case of this clonotype: A clone one base away is much larger, so this may be a read error. This chain uses TRBV9 with TRBJ2-1, with TRBD2 as a possible D gene (6 bases). This CDR3 region has 14 residues. The V end lost 3 bases, the J end lost 8 bases, and 15 bases lay between the germline ends. Germline V gene data show CDR1 as SGDLS and CDR2 as YYNGEE. As DNA, the CDR3 is TGTGCCAGCAGCGAGTGGGACTCCAACGATGAGCAGTTCTTC. It specifies CASSEWDSNDEQFF.

The chain has TRBV3-1 and TRBJ1-4, with unresolved D. The CDR3 has 15 residues. Germline V gives CDR1 LGHDT, CDR2 YNNKEL (reference sequence). Trimming took off 0 bases at V and 7 bases at J, with 12 bases between the two ends. The CDR3 DNA reads as TGTGCCAGCAGCCAAGATAAGTCAAGGGTTGAAAAACTGTTTTTT. Translated, it gives CASSQDKSRVEKLFF.

The V gene is TRBV4-1, the J gene TRBJ2-7, with 8 bases that match TRBD2. The CDR3 runs 14 residues. V dropped 2 bases and J dropped 6; count of bases not matched to a gene: 6. Germline CDR1 MGHRA, CDR2 YSYEKL. CDR3 in amino acids: CASSQTGLGGEQYF. The CDR3 DNA follows: TGCGCCAGCAGCCAAACGGGACTAGGCGGCGAGCAGTACTTC.

This clonotype was observed at least ten times. The chain has TRBV20-1 and TRBJ2-3, with 8 bases matching TRBD1. CDR1 and CDR2 (germline): DFQATT, SNEGSKA (reference sequence). The CDR3 loop spans 12 amino acids. Trimming removed 2 bases from V and 5 bases from J; junction bases left unmatched: 0. The CDR3 DNA sequence: TGCAGTGCTAGAACAGGGGGAGATACGCAGTATTTT. This gives the protein CSARTGGDTQYF.

In this sample, this clonotype turned up many times. V and J are TRBV4-1 and TRBJ2-5; TRBD2 might be the D (6 bases). Germline CDR1 MGHRA, CDR2 YSYEKL. The V end was cut by 4 bases, the J end by 4 bases, with 16 bases between. This CDR3 has 15 amino acids. The CDR3 spells CASSRLEGVPETQYF. DNA of the CDR3: TGCGCCAGCAGCCGCTTGGAGGGAGTCCCAGAGACCCAGTACTTC.

This clonotype has a count of ten or more. The chain joins TRBV6-7 to TRBJ2-5; no reliable D call. TRBV6-7 counts as an open reading frame of uncertain function. Trimming cost V 4 bases and J 5 bases, with 11 bases left between them. The CDR3 is 13 amino acids. The CDR3 DNA sequence: TGTGCCAGCAGTTGCAGGCTGGGGGAGACCCAGTACTTC. The encoded protein is CASSCRLGETQYF.

The V and J genes are TRBV25-1 and TRBJ2-5; unclear D gene. The CDR3 is 15 residues long. From germline, CDR1 is MGHDK and CDR2 SYGVNS. V was shortened by 1 base and J by 0 bases, with 9 bases between the two germline ends. The CDR3 DNA reads as TGTGCCAGCAGTGAATTAGAGGAGTACCAAGAGACCCAGTACTTC. Translating gives CASSELEEYQETQYF.

This clonotype has only a few counts. V and J are TRBV4-1 and TRBJ2-5, with 10 nucleotides matching TRBD2. The ends lost 1 base at V and 4 bases at J; junction bases unmatched: 6. The germline gives CDR1 MGHRA, CDR2 YSYEKL. The CDR3 consists of 16 residues. CDR3 bases: TGCGCCAGCAGCCAAGGTAGCGGGAGGCGGGGAGAGACCCAGTACTTC. Translated: CASSQGSGRRGETQYF.

This clonotype was counted between two and nine times. The chain uses TRBV25-1 and TRBJ2-3; the D is unclear. The germline gives CDR1 MGHDK, CDR2 SYGVNS. The germline V and J ends were trimmed by 8 bases and 2 bases, with 11 bases remaining between them. The CDR3 has 13 residues. In DNA form, the CDR3 reads TGTGCCAGCGCTCGAGGCCTCACAGATACGCAGTATTTT. It translates to CASARGLTDTQYF.

This clonotype was observed many times. The V call is TRBV29-1, the J call TRBJ2-2; 7 nucleotides match TRBD2. The CDR3 is 13 amino acids. Germline V CDR1 and CDR2: SQVTM, ANQGSEA. After removal of 6 bases from V and 5 bases from J, the junction contained 6 bases not matched to a gene. The CDR3 sequence: CSVGEGPTGELFF. CDR3 DNA: TGCAGCGTGGGGGAGGGCCCTACCGGGGAGCTGTTTTTT.

V usage is TRBV5-1 and J usage is TRBJ1-3; a weak D match, TRBD1 (6 bases). With 3 bases removed from V and 2 bases from J, the gap between germline ends came to 15 bases. The CDR3 runs 16 residues. From germline, CDR1 is SGHRS and CDR2 YFSETQ. CDR3 bases: TGCGCCAGCAGCTGGACCTCGCAGGGGACTGGAAACACCATATATTTT. Residues: CASSWTSQGTGNTIYF.

This clonotype was observed at least ten times. The genes are TRBV11-1 and TRBJ1-1; no clear D. V gave up 3 bases and J gave up 4 bases, with 9 bases separating them. Germline V gene sequence: CDR1 SGHAT, CDR2 FQDESV (reference sequence). The CDR3 totals 13 residues. The CDR3 sequence: CASSFGRFTEAFF. CDR3 coding DNA: TGTGCCAGCAGCTTTGGCCGGTTCACTGAAGCTTTCTTT.

This clonotype has more than one count but fewer than ten. One end of the junction does not line up with germline, which may come from a read error. The gene calls are TRBV6-5 and TRBJ2-1, with TRBD2 identical over 7 bases. The germline V gene encodes CDR1 MNHEY and CDR2 SVGAGI. CDR3 length: 13 amino acids. CDR3 region: CASSYGGRNEQFF. As DNA, the CDR3 is TGCGCCAGCAGTTACGGGGGGAGGAATGAGCAGTTCTTC.